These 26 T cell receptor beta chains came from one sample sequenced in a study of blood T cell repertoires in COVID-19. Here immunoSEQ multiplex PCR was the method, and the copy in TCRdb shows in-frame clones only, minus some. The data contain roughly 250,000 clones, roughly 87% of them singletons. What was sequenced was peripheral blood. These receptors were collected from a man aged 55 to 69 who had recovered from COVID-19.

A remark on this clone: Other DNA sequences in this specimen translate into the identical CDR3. This CDR3 is CASSLGRGQETQYF. The CDR3 nucleotides are TGCGCCAGCAGCTTGGGTCGGGGGCAAGAGACCCAGTACTTC. This rearrangement joins TRBV5-1 to TRBJ2-5; D possibly corresponds to TRBD2 (6 bases). CDR3 size: 14 residues. Between the trimmed V and J ends, which lost 0 bases and 2 bases, there was a span of 8 bases. The V gene's germline CDR1 is SGHRS and CDR2 YFSETQ.

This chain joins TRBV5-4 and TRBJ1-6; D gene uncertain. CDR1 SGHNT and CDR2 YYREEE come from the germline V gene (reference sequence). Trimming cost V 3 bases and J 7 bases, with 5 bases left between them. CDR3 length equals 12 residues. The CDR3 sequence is CASSWENSPLHF. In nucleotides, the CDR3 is TGTGCCAGCAGCTGGGAGAATTCACCCCTCCACTTT.

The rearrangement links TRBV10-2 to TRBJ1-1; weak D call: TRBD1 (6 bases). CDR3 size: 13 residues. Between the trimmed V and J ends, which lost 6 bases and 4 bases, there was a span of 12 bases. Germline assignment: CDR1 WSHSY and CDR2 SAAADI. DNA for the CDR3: TGCGCCAGCAGGGACAGCCTGTTCACTGAAGCTTTCTTT. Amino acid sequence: CASRDSLFTEAFF.

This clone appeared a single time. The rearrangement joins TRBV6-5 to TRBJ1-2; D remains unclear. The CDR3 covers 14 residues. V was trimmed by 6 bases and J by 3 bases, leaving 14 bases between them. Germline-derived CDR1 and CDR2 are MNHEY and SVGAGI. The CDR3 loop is CASRDGWRDYGYTF. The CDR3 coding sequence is TGTGCCAGCAGGGACGGGTGGAGGGACTATGGCTACACCTTC.

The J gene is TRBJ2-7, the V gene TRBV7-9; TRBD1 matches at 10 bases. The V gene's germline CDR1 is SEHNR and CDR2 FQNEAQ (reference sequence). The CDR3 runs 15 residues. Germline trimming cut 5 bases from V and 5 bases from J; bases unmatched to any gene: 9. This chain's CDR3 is CASSLSDRGEHEQYF. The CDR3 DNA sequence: TGTGCCAGCAGCCTGTCGGACAGGGGGGAACACGAGCAGTACTTC.

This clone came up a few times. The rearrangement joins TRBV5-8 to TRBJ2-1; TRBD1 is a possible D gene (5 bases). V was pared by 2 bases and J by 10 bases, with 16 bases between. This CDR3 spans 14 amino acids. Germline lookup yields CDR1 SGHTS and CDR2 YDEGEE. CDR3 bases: TGTGCCAGCAGCTTAAGGGCAGTCCCAGGGGAGCAGTTCTTC. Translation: CASSLRAVPGEQFF.

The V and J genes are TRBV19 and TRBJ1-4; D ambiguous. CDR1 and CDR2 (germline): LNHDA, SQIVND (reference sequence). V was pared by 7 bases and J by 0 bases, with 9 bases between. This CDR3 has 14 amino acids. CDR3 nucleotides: TGTGCCAGTAAGCGGGCAACAACTAATGAAAAACTGTTTTTT. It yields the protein CASKRATTNEKLFF.

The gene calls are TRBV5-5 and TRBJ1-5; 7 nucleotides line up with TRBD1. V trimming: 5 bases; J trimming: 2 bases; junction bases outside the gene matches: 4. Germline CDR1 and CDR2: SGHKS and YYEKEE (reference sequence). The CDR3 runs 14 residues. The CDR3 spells CASRPGQGNQPQHF. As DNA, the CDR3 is TGTGCCAGCAGACCTGGACAGGGCAATCAGCCCCAGCATTTT.

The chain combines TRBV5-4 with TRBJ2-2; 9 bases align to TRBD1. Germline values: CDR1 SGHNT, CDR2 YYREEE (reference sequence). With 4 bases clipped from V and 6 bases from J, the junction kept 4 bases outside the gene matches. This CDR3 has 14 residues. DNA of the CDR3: TGTGCCAGCAGCGGAGGGACAGGGCCCGGGGAGCTGTTTTTT. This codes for CASSGGTGPGELFF.

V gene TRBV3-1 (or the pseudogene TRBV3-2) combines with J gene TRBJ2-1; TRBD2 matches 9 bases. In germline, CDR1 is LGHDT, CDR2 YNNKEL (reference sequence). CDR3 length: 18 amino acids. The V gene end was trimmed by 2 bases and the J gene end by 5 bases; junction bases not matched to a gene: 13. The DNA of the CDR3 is TGTGCCAGCAGCCAACGTTCCCGCCTAGCGGGGTACCACAATGAGCAGTTCTTC. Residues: CASSQRSRLAGYHNEQFF.

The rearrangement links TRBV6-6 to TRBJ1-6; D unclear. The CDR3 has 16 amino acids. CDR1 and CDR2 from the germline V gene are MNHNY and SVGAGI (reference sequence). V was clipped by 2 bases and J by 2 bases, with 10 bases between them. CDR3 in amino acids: CASSYVWRAYNSPLHF. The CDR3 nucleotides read TGTGCCAGCAGTTACGTGTGGAGAGCCTATAATTCACCCCTCCACTTT.

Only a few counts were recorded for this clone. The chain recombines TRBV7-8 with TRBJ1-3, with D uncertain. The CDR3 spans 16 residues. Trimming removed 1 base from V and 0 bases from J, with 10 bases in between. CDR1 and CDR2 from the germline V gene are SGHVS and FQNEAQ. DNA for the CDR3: TGTGCCAGCAGCTTAGGCCTACTGAGCTCTGGAAACACCATATATTTT. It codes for CASSLGLLSSGNTIYF.

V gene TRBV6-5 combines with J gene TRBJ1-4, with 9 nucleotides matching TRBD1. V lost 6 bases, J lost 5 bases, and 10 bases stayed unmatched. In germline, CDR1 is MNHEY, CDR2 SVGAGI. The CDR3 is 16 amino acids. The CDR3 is CASSYQQTGGNEKLFF. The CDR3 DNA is TGTGCCAGCAGCTACCAACAGACAGGGGGAAATGAAAAACTGTTTTTT.

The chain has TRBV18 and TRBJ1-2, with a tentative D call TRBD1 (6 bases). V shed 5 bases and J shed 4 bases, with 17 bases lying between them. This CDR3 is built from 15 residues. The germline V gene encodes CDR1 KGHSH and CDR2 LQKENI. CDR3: CASSGVSIRGYGYTF. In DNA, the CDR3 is TGTGCCAGCTCAGGAGTTTCCATCAGGGGCTATGGCTACACCTTC.

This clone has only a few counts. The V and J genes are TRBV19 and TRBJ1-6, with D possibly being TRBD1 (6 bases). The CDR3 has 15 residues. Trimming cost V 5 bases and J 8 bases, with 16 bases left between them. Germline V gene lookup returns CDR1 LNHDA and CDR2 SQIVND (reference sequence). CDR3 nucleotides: TGTGCCAGTAGTCCCCTGGCGGCAGGGGATTCACCCCTCCACTTT. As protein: CASSPLAAGDSPLHF.

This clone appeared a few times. The CDR3 loop is CAWHGGPDTGELFF. CDR3 nucleotide sequence: TGTGCCTGGCACGGGGGGCCCGACACCGGGGAGCTGTTTTTT. The genes are TRBV30 and TRBJ2-2; the D gene is possibly TRBD2 (7 bases). Per the germline V gene, CDR1 is GTSNPN and CDR2 is SVGIG (reference sequence). Trimming stripped 5 bases from V and 3 bases from J, with 13 bases between. The length of the CDR3 is 14 residues. Full variable domain (missing parts from reference TRBV30 and TRBJ2-2): SQTIHQWPATLVQPVGSPLSLECTVEGTSNPNLYWYRQAAGRGLQLLFYSVGIGQISSEVPQNLSASRPQDRQFILSSKKLLLSDSGFYLCAWHGGPDTGELFFGEGSRLTVL.

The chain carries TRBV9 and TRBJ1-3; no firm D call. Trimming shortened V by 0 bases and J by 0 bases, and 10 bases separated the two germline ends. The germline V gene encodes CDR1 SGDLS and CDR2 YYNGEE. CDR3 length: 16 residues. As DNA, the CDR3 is TGTGCCAGCAGCGTAGGGGCAGACCCCTCTGGAAACACCATATATTTT. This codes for CASSVGADPSGNTIYF.

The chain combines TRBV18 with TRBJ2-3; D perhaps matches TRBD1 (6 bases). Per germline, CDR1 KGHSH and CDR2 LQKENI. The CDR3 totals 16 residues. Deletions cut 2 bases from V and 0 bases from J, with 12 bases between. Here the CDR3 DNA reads TGTGCCAGCTCACCATGGGGGCAGGGGAGCACAGATACGCAGTATTTT. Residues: CASSPWGQGSTDTQYF.

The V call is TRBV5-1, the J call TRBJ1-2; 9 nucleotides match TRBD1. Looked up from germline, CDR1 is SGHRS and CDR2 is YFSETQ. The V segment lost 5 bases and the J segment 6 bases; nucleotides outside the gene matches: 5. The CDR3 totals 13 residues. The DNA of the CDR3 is TGCGCCAGCAGAAAACGGACAGGGGATGGCTACACCTTC. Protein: CASRKRTGDGYTF. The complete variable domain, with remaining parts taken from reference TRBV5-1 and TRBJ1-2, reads KAGVTQTPRYLIKTRGQQVTLSCSPISGHRSVSWYQQTPGQGLQFLFEYFSETQRNKGNFPGRFSGRQFSNSRSEMNVSTLELGDSALYLCASRKRTGDGYTFGSGTRLTVV.

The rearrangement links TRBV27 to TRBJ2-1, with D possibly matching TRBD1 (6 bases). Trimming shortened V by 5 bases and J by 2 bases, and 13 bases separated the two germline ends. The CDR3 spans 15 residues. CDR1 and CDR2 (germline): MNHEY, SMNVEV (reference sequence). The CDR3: CASSRTGYPYNEQFF. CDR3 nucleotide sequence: TGTGCCAGCAGTCGCACAGGGTACCCCTACAATGAGCAGTTCTTC.

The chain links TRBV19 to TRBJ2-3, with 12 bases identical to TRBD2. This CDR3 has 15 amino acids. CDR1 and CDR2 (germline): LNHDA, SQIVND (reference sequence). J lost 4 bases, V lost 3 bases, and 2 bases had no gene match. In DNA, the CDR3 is TGTGCCAGTAGTATGCTAGCGGGGGGGCCAGATACGCAGTATTTT. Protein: CASSMLAGGPDTQYF.

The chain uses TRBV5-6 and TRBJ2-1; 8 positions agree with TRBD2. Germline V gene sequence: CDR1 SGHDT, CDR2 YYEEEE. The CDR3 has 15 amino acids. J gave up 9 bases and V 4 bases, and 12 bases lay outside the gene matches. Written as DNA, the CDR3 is TGTGCCAGCAGCCTTTCGGGGGGGTACCACACTGAGCAGTTCTTC. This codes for CASSLSGGYHTEQFF.

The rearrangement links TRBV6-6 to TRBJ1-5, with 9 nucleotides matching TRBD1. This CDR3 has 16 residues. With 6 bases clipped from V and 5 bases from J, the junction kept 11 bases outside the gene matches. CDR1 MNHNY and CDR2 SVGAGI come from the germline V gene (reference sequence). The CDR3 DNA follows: TGTGCCAGCAGACCACTGAGGACAGGGGACGATCAGCCCCAGCATTTT. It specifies CASRPLRTGDDQPQHF.

The CDR3 region has the DNA TGCGCCAGCAGCCGGGGACTAGCGGGGGGTTCCTACAATGAGCAGTTCTTC. As protein: CASSRGLAGGSYNEQFF. This sequence joins TRBV5-1 and TRBJ2-1, with 15 positions matching TRBD2. CDR3 length: 17 amino acids. Unmatched junction bases numbered 3, after V lost 4 bases and J lost 1 base. The germline V gene has CDR1 SGHRS and CDR2 YFSETQ.

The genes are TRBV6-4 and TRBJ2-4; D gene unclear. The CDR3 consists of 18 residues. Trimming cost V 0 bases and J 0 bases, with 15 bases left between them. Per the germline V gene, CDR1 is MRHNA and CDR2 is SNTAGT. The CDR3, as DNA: TGTGCCAGCAGTGACTCGAGGTTTTTTAGAATAGCCAAAAACATTCAGTACTTC. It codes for CASSDSRFFRIAKNIQYF.

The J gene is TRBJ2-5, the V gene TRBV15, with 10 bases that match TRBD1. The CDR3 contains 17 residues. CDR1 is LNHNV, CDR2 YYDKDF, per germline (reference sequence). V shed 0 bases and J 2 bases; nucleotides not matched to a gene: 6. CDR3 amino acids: CATSRDRDRGPQETQYF. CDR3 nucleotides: TGTGCCACCAGCAGAGATCGGGACAGGGGACCTCAAGAGACCCAGTACTTC.